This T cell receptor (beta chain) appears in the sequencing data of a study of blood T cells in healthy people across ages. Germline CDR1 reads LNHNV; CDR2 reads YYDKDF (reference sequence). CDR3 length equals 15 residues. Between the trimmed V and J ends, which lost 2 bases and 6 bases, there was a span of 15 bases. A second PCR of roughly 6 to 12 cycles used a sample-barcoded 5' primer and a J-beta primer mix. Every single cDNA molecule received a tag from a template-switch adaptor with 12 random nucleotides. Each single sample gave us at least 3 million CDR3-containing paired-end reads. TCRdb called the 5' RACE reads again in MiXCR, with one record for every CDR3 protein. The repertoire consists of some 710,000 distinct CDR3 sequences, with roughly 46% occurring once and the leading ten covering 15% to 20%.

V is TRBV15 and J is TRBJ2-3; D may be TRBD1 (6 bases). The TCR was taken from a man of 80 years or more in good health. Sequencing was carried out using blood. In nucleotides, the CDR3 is TGTGCCACCAGCAGACGGAACAGGGTTTCCGATACGCAGTATTTT. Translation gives CATSRRNRVSDTQYF.